These T cell receptor beta chains were read from a single sample in a study of T-cell memory formation after mild COVID-19. TCRdb reanalysed the 5' RACE reads using MiXCR and keeps one entry per CDR3 protein. The sample has roughly 52,000 distinct CDR3 sequences, more than 8% seen once. The sample was PBMCs or a T cell subset sorted from them (not recorded which). The receptors were sampled from a man aged 18 to 30 who had mild COVID-19 (a few samples of this study predate the infection). Cell type and time point are not known. The CDR3 runs from the conserved cysteine through the conserved F or W. A D gene is named only where the DNA matches it firmly.

J gene: TRBJ2-5; D gene: NA; V gene: TRBV5-1; CDR3 protein: CASSLQGLGETQYF
J gene: TRBJ2-2; D gene: NA; V gene: TRBV3-1; CDR3 protein: CASSQGHGYGELFF
J gene: TRBJ2-2; D gene: TRBD1; V gene: TRBV12-3/TRBV12-4; CDR3 protein: CASSHGTGAGELFF
J gene: TRBJ2-6; D gene: NA; V gene: TRBV7-2; CDR3 protein: CASSRGRSSGANVLTF
J gene: TRBJ1-2; D gene: NA; V gene: TRBV2; CDR3 protein: CASSEDRDYGYTF
J gene: TRBJ2-5; D gene: TRBD1; V gene: TRBV5-1; CDR3 protein: CASSLGTGAEETQYF
J gene: TRBJ2-5; D gene: NA; V gene: TRBV14; CDR3 protein: CASSQDSIYLKETQYF
J gene: TRBJ2-7; D gene: NA; V gene: TRBV6-2/TRBV6-3; CDR3 protein: CASCQVGYSYEQYF
J gene: TRBJ2-3; D gene: NA; V gene: TRBV6-2/TRBV6-3; CDR3 protein: CASRLGRILDTQYF
J gene: TRBJ1-6; D gene: NA; V gene: TRBV7-8; CDR3 protein: CASSFLQGMGNSPLHF
J gene: TRBJ1-5; D gene: NA; V gene: TRBV24-1; CDR3 protein: CATSEAGDQPQHF
J gene: TRBJ2-3; D gene: TRBD2; V gene: TRBV7-3; CDR3 protein: CASSSSNLAGLDTQYF
J gene: TRBJ2-2; D gene: TRBD2; V gene: TRBV7-2; CDR3 protein: CASSQSRGGHGELFF
J gene: TRBJ1-1; D gene: NA; V gene: TRBV2; CDR3 protein: CASRAGLEAFF
J gene: TRBJ1-6; D gene: NA; V gene: TRBV27; CDR3 protein: CASSLLHDTYSPLHF
J gene: TRBJ2-1; D gene: NA; V gene: TRBV5-6; CDR3 protein: CASSGDTGISYNEQFF
J gene: TRBJ2-1; D gene: TRBD2; V gene: TRBV6-1; CDR3 protein: CASSLGGGATNEQFF
J gene: TRBJ1-5; D gene: NA; V gene: TRBV6-2/TRBV6-3; CDR3 protein: CASSRGTMGQPQHF
J gene: TRBJ2-5; D gene: TRBD1; V gene: TRBV6-5; CDR3 protein: CASSYSGRGIETQYF
J gene: TRBJ2-3; D gene: NA; V gene: TRBV5-1; CDR3 protein: CASSLKGGTSTDTQYF
J gene: TRBJ1-2; D gene: NA; V gene: TRBV12-3/TRBV12-4; CDR3 protein: CASSSRGYYGYTF
J gene: TRBJ2-1; D gene: TRBD2; V gene: TRBV5-6; CDR3 protein: CASSLVRGGNEQFF
J gene: TRBJ2-5; D gene: NA; V gene: TRBV7-2; CDR3 protein: CASSLTRGVEYF
J gene: TRBJ2-4; D gene: TRBD1; V gene: TRBV5-4; CDR3 protein: CASSLGGGASDGIQYF
J gene: TRBJ2-3; D gene: TRBD1; V gene: TRBV6-5; CDR3 protein: CASSPAGGFRDTQYF
J gene: TRBJ1-4; D gene: TRBD1; V gene: TRBV5-6; CDR3 protein: CASSHPRQGRKLFF
J gene: TRBJ2-6; D gene: TRBD1; V gene: TRBV6-5; CDR3 protein: CASRGTGGRPGANVLTF
J gene: TRBJ1-5; D gene: NA; V gene: TRBV20-1; CDR3 protein: CSASVGGADQPQHF
J gene: TRBJ2-1; D gene: TRBD1; V gene: TRBV29-1; CDR3 protein: CSGNRGTYNEQFF
J gene: TRBJ2-1; D gene: NA; V gene: TRBV29-1; CDR3 protein: CSGDSTYNEQFF
J gene: TRBJ2-1; D gene: NA; V gene: TRBV21-1; CDR3 protein: CASSKGLAAYNEQFF
J gene: TRBJ2-2; D gene: NA; V gene: TRBV5-1; CDR3 protein: CASLLVGGNTGELFF
J gene: TRBJ1-2; D gene: NA; V gene: TRBV5-1; CDR3 protein: CASRASDYGYTF
J gene: TRBJ2-7; D gene: NA; V gene: TRBV4-3; CDR3 protein: CASSQAAGLYEQYF
J gene: TRBJ2-3; D gene: NA; V gene: TRBV5-1; CDR3 protein: CASSLAADTQYF
J gene: TRBJ1-4; D gene: NA; V gene: TRBV7-2; CDR3 protein: CASSRSPVGRNEKLFF
J gene: TRBJ2-7; D gene: TRBD2; V gene: TRBV20-1; CDR3 protein: CSAGLALSYEQYF
J gene: TRBJ2-3; D gene: TRBD2; V gene: TRBV5-1; CDR3 protein: CASSLGSGGTDTQYF
J gene: TRBJ2-2; D gene: TRBD2; V gene: TRBV5-1; CDR3 protein: CASSPLAGGRTGELFF
J gene: TRBJ2-3; D gene: TRBD1; V gene: TRBV5-4; CDR3 protein: CASSLGGTGGRDLATDTQYF
J gene: TRBJ2-2; D gene: NA; V gene: TRBV23-1; CDR3 protein: CAGQVGELFF
J gene: TRBJ2-7; D gene: NA; V gene: TRBV30; CDR3 protein: CAGSVLDGSYEQYF
J gene: TRBJ2-2; D gene: NA; V gene: TRBV5-1; CDR3 protein: CASRPGGVNTGELFF
J gene: TRBJ2-2; D gene: NA; V gene: TRBV6-5; CDR3 protein: CASRGTDRPGELFF
J gene: TRBJ2-3; D gene: TRBD2; V gene: TRBV7-2; CDR3 protein: CASSFVPLAGRDTQYF
J gene: TRBJ1-2; D gene: NA; V gene: TRBV4-1; CDR3 protein: CASSYFRGEGPIGYTF
J gene: TRBJ1-6; D gene: TRBD1; V gene: TRBV7-3; CDR3 protein: CASSSGTGGSPLHF
J gene: TRBJ1-2; D gene: NA; V gene: TRBV9; CDR3 protein: CASSPPGVYGGYTF
J gene: TRBJ2-3; D gene: NA; V gene: TRBV2; CDR3 protein: CANGGTDTQYF
J gene: TRBJ1-3; D gene: NA; V gene: TRBV19; CDR3 protein: CASSIGGPISGNTIYF
J gene: TRBJ2-1; D gene: NA; V gene: TRBV7-9; CDR3 protein: CASSLGTLPGFTDEQFF
J gene: TRBJ2-3; D gene: NA; V gene: TRBV9; CDR3 protein: CASSVLSAGTDTQYF
J gene: TRBJ1-1; D gene: NA; V gene: TRBV7-2; CDR3 protein: CASSSRADGLGGAFF
J gene: TRBJ1-2; D gene: NA; V gene: TRBV7-2; CDR3 protein: CASSLVGGAEGYTF